This T cell receptor (beta chain) emerged from a study of CD8 T cells in ankylosing spondylitis. Regarding the study as a whole: A TCR beta motif of several highly homologous variants seemed to mark ankylosing spondylitis blood. The disease-linked clones had a CD8+ phenotype and low blood frequencies.

MiXCR was run by TCRdb on the 5' RACE reads, yielding one entry per CDR3 protein. In the table there are 250,000 to 400,000 distinct CDR3 sequences, around a tenth of which are singletons. This clonotype has ten or more counts. What it recognizes is unknown. The CDR3 has 13 residues. Germline values: CDR1 LNHDA, CDR2 SQIVND (reference sequence). Trimming pared 3 bases from V and 4 bases from J, leaving 6 bases between. The sequence came from a female donor with ankylosing spondylitis or in good health (not recorded which). Sequencing was performed on blood, either unsorted or a sorted T cell fraction (not recorded which). The chain couples TRBV19 to TRBJ2-2; D unclear. CDR3 sequence: CASSIKGTGELFF. Written as DNA, the CDR3 is TGTGCCAGTAGTATCAAGGGCACCGGGGAGCTGTTTTTT.